A selection of T cell receptor beta chains follows, all from one sample in a study of memory CD4+ T cells and cytomegalovirus serostatus. Libraries were prepared by immunoSEQ multiplex PCR; TCRdb keeps only in-frame clonotypes and omits some of them. The sample yields 40,000 to 45,000 clones, over 65% seen once. Sequencing input: memory CD4+ T cells from blood. These TCRs come from an adult in good health and CMV-seronegative. Both conserved end residues are part of each CDR3. Each record gives: V gene, J gene, D gene, clone size, CDR3 DNA, CDR3 protein. D genes are given only for firm matches. Not every row has a clone size; where given, it reads once, few, many or a size class.

TRBV2	TRBJ1-6	-	-	TGTGCCAGCCGAGGGAGGGCCGAGCATAATTCACCCCTCCACTTT	CASRGRAEHNSPLHF
TRBV11-3	TRBJ1-1	-	-	TGTGCCAGCAGCTTAGATCTGAACAGGTTATATCCCCCAAACACTGAAGCTTTCTTT	CASSLDLNRLYPPNTEAFF
TRBV10-3	TRBJ2-3	-	few	TGTGCCACGACGGAGCGGGTAAGCACAGATACGCAGTATTTT	CATTERVSTDTQYF
TRBV7-6	TRBJ2-7	-	-	TGTGCCAGCAGCTTAGTAGCAGGGTCCTACGAGCAGTACTTC	CASSLVAGSYEQYF
TRBV7-9	TRBJ2-1	-	-	TGTGCCAGCAGCTTAGAAGGGGCCAATGAGCAGTTCTTC	CASSLEGANEQFF
TRBV7-2	TRBJ1-3	-	-	TGTGCCAGCAGCTTCGCCGGGGACACCATATATTTT	CASSFAGDTIYF
TRBV4-2	TRBJ1-1	-	-	TGTGCCAGCAGCCAAGATTGGATGAACACTGAAGCTTTCTTT	CASSQDWMNTEAFF
TRBV30	TRBJ1-1	-	-	TGTGCCCGACTGACACCCGGGGGGACTGAAGCTTTCTTT	CARLTPGGTEAFF
TRBV5-1	TRBJ2-5	-	-	TGCGCCAGCAGCTTGAGGTCAGGGGGGGAGACCCAGTACTTC	CASSLRSGGETQYF
TRBV28	TRBJ2-3	-	few	TGTGCCAGCAGTTTACGCAGGCTGGGTCGCACAGATACGCAGTATTTT	CASSLRRLGRTDTQYF
TRBV5-4	TRBJ2-7	TRBD1	-	TGTGCCAGCAGCTTGGACAGGGGGCCATACTACGAGCAGTACTTC	CASSLDRGPYYEQYF
TRBV7-2	TRBJ2-1	TRBD2	-	TGTGCCAGCAGCTTAGTGACTCTAGCGGGGGGAGAGCAGTTCTTC	CASSLVTLAGGEQFF
TRBV19	TRBJ2-5	-	-	TGTGCCAGTAGTATAGAGGGGGCCGAAGAGACCCAGTACTTC	CASSIEGAEETQYF
TRBV28	TRBJ1-2	TRBD1	-	TGTGCCAGCAGTTTACGTGACAGGGGGCGCCGGAGCTATGGCTACACCTTC	CASSLRDRGRRSYGYTF
TRBV28	TRBJ2-2	-	-	TGTGCCAGCAGTTTATGGACACTTAACACCGGGGAGCTGTTTTTT	CASSLWTLNTGELFF
TRBV25-1	TRBJ1-6	-	once	TGTGCCAGCAGAGGACAGAATAATTCACCCCTCCACTTT	CASRGQNNSPLHF
TRBV5-1	TRBJ2-5	-	-	TGCGCCAGCAGCTTGTACAAGGGGACCCAGTACTTC	CASSLYKGTQYF
TRBV28	TRBJ2-3	-	-	TGTGCCAGCAGTTCCTCGGGACAACTAATAAGATCTAGCACAGATACGCAGTATTTT	CASSSSGQLIRSSTDTQYF
TRBV9	TRBJ2-5	TRBD2	-	TGTGCCAGCAGCGTAGGAGGGGGAAGAGCGGGGGTGGAGACCCAGTACTTC	CASSVGGGRAGVETQYF
TRBV10-2	TRBJ2-2	TRBD2	few	TGCGCCAGCAGTGTGGTAGCGGGGGGGACCGGGGAGCTGTTTTTT	CASSVVAGGTGELFF
TRBV5-4	TRBJ2-7	-	-	TGTGCCAGCAGCTTGGATGGTATGCACGAGCAGTACTTC	CASSLDGMHEQYF
TRBV5-1	TRBJ2-2	-	-	TGCGCCAGCTCAGGGGGGGCGAACACCGGGGAGCTGTTTTTT	CASSGGANTGELFF
TRBV27	TRBJ1-4	-	-	TGTGCCAGCAGTCGACGCCGGGACGGCAATGAAAAACTGTTTTTT	CASSRRRDGNEKLFF
TRBV7-9	TRBJ2-7	TRBD2	-	TGTGCCAGCAGCTCCCGGGGAGCGGGGGGGACAAGCCCCTACGAGCAGTACTTC	CASSSRGAGGTSPYEQYF
TRBV5-6	TRBJ1-2	-	-	TGTGCCAGCAGCTTGCAGTTTTACAGCACGACAGATTATGGCTACACCTTC	CASSLQFYSTTDYGYTF
TRBV6-5	TRBJ2-3	-	-	TGTGCCACCCAGATGGGGGGAGATACAGATACGCAGTATTTT	CATQMGGDTDTQYF
TRBV19	TRBJ2-2	TRBD1	few	TGTGCCAGTAGTATCACCGGACAGGGGGTCGCCGGGGAGCTGTTTTTT	CASSITGQGVAGELFF
TRBV10-3	TRBJ1-1	-	medium-sized	TGTGCCATCAGTGAGTTGGGCACTGAAGCTTTCTTT	CAISELGTEAFF
TRBV9	TRBJ1-1	TRBD1	-	TGTGCCAGCACTAGGACAGGGGGTCCGAACACTGAAGCTTTCTTT	CASTRTGGPNTEAFF
TRBV5-1	TRBJ2-7	-	once	TGCGCCAGCAGCCGGGGGTTTAGGGACAGATACTCCTACGAGCAGTACTTC	CASSRGFRDRYSYEQYF
TRBV29-1	TRBJ2-1	-	medium-sized	TGCAGCGTCCGTGGTGGAGGGGCCCACGGTGAGCAGTTCTTC	CSVRGGGAHGEQFF
TRBV5-1	TRBJ2-7	TRBD1	-	TGCGCCAGCAGCCCGGGACAGGGGGCCCCCTACGAGCAGTACTTC	CASSPGQGAPYEQYF
TRBV10-1	TRBJ2-5	-	-	TGCGCCATCCCTTTCGAACAGGGAGGGCAAGAGACCCAGTACTTC	CAIPFEQGGQETQYF
TRBV6-5	TRBJ1-2	-	-	TGTGCCAGCAGGTCCCTCCCCTATAACTATGGCTACACCTTC	CASRSLPYNYGYTF
TRBV5-1	TRBJ1-6	-	-	TGCGCCAGCAGCTTGGCTGGGGACGGTGGTCCCCTCCACTTT	CASSLAGDGGPLHF
TRBV7-8	TRBJ1-6	-	-	TGTGCCAGCAGCTTCAGGGTGAGGGGAAATTCACCCCTCCACTTT	CASSFRVRGNSPLHF
TRBV9	TRBJ1-6	TRBD1	-	TGTGCCAGCAGCGTCGTGGACAGGGCCGGTTCACCCCTCCACTTT	CASSVVDRAGSPLHF
TRBV29-1	TRBJ2-5	-	-	TGCAGCGTTGGGAGGGCCCGGGAGACCCAGTACTTC	CSVGRARETQYF
TRBV7-2	TRBJ1-4	-	-	TGTGCCAGCAGCCCCGGGGGGGGAGGTGAAAAACTGTTTTTT	CASSPGGGGEKLFF
TRBV6-1	TRBJ1-1	-	-	TGTGCCAGCAGTGAAGCTCGGGGTAGTGAAGCTTTCTTT	CASSEARGSEAFF
TRBV28	TRBJ1-3	-	-	TGTGCCAGCAGCCGCGGCTCCCCCTCTGGAAACACCATATATTTT	CASSRGSPSGNTIYF
TRBV28	TRBJ1-3	-	-	TGTGCCAGCAGTTTGGGGACACTCTCTGGAAACACCATATATTTT	CASSLGTLSGNTIYF
TRBV25-1	TRBJ2-7	-	-	TGTGCCAGCAGTGGCCAGGGGTTTCGGCAGTACTTC	CASSGQGFRQYF
TRBV14	TRBJ2-5	TRBD2	-	TGTGCCAGCAGCCCCATCCGGGGGGGGCTACAAGAGACCCAGTACTTC	CASSPIRGGLQETQYF
TRBV5-6	TRBJ1-1	-	-	TGTGCCAGCAGCTTGGACAGATACACTGAAGCTTTCTTT	CASSLDRYTEAFF
TRBV25-1	TRBJ1-1	-	-	TGTGCCAGCAGTGAATTACAGAACACTGAAGCTTTCTTT	CASSELQNTEAFF
TRBV2	TRBJ1-2	-	-	TGTGCCAGCAGTGAATTTGGTGGCTACACCTTC	CASSEFGGYTF
TRBV5-1	TRBJ1-6	TRBD1	-	TGCGCCAGCAGCCGGTGGACAGGTGATAATTCACCCCTCCACTTT	CASSRWTGDNSPLHF
TRBV9	TRBJ2-5	TRBD2	-	TGTGCCAGCAGCCCACCTAGCGGGGGACTTCAAGAGACCCAGTACTTC	CASSPPSGGLQETQYF
TRBV18	TRBJ2-2	-	few	TGTGCCAGCTCACCTACGAAGGGGCCAGGGGAGCTGTTTTTT	CASSPTKGPGELFF
TRBV15	TRBJ1-4	-	-	TGTGCCACCAGCAGAGATTTAGGCACTGAGTTAAATGAAAAACTGTTTTTT	CATSRDLGTELNEKLFF
TRBV6-1	TRBJ1-5	-	-	TGTGCCAGCAGTGATTCTGGGGGCGGTCAGCCCCAGCATTTT	CASSDSGGGQPQHF
TRBV28	TRBJ1-4	-	-	TGTGCCAGCAGTTTAGGAGGGGTTGAAAAACTGTTTTTT	CASSLGGVEKLFF
TRBV11-2	TRBJ1-1	-	-	TGTGCCAGCAGACGGGGGGCCGACACTGAAGCTTTCTTT	CASRRGADTEAFF
TRBV11-2	TRBJ1-2	-	-	TGTGCCAGCAGCCCACTCGGGCAGGGCCCCCATGGCTACACCTTC	CASSPLGQGPHGYTF